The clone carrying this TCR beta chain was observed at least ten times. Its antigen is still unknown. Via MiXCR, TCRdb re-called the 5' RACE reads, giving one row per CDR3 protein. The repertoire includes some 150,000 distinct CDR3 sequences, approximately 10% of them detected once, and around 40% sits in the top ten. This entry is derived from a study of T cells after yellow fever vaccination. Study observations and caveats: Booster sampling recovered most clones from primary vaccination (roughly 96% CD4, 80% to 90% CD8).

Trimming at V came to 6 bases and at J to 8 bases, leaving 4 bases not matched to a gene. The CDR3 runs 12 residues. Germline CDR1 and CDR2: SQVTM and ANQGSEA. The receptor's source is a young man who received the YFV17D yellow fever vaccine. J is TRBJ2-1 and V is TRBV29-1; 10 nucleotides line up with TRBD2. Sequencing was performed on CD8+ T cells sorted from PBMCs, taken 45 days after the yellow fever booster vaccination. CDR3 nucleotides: TGCAGCGTCTCTAGCGGGGGCTATGAGCAGTTCTTC. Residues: CSVSSGGYEQFF.